These T cell receptor beta chains were read from a single sample in a study of blood T cell repertoires in COVID-19. Some clones are missing from TCRdb's copy, which holds only in-frame ones; the method was immunoSEQ multiplex PCR. The repertoire consists of 150,000 to 200,000 clones, with about 81% occurring once and the leading ten covering about 19%. Input material: peripheral blood. These receptors were obtained from an elderly woman with acute or convalescent COVID-19. The CDR3 runs from the conserved cysteine through the conserved F or W. D genes are given only for firm matches. The listing skips clone size in some rows; elsewhere it reads once, few, many or a size class.

>TRBJ1-5|once|TRBV5-6|13|.
TGTGCCAGCAGCTTGCTTGGCAATCAGCCCCAGCATTTT
CASSLLGNQPQHF
>TRBJ1-2|.|TRBV7-2|13|.
TGTGCCAGCAGCCTCGACAATAACTATGGCTACACCTTC
CASSLDNNYGYTF
>TRBJ2-5|.|TRBV5-1|13|.
TGCGCCAGCAGCCCCCCCTCCCTCGAGACCCAGTACTTC
CASSPPSLETQYF
>TRBJ2-2|.|TRBV15|15|.
TGTGCCACCAGCAGACGAGGGAGAAGCACCGGGGAGCTGTTTTTT
CATSRRGRSTGELFF
>TRBJ1-2|.|TRBV12-3/TRBV12-4|13|.
TGTGCCATCAAGCGAGCAGGAGGATATGGCTACACCTTC
CAIKRAGGYGYTF
>TRBJ2-6|.|TRBV7-9|19|.
TGTGCCAGCAGCTTAGACCGACAGTCCGGATTCTCTGGGGCCAACGTCCTGACTTTC
CASSLDRQSGFSGANVLTF
>TRBJ1-6|.|TRBV2|12|.
TGTGCCAGCAGTGACGGAGATTCACCCCTCCACTTT
CASSDGDSPLHF
>TRBJ2-7|.|TRBV2|14|TRBD2
TGTGCCAGCAGTGAAGCGGGAGGGCCCTACGAGCAGTACTTC
CASSEAGGPYEQYF
>TRBJ2-5|.|TRBV10-1|15|TRBD1
TGCGCCAGCAGTCCAGGACAGGTGACACAAGAGACCCAGTACTTC
CASSPGQVTQETQYF
>TRBJ2-7|.|TRBV5-8|15|.
TGTGCCAGCAGCTTGGCCCCGTCCAGCTCCTACGAGCAGTACTTC
CASSLAPSSSYEQYF
>TRBJ1-2|many|TRBV7-9|13|.
TGTGCCAGCAGCTTAGGGCAGTTCTATGGCTACACCTTC
CASSLGQFYGYTF
>TRBJ1-2|.|TRBV20-1|11|.
TGCAGTGCTAGTCAGGTAGATGGCTACACCTTC
CSASQVDGYTF
>TRBJ2-2|.|TRBV5-1|15|.
TGCGCCAGCAGCTTGACGGGGGTGACCACCGGGGAGCTGTTTTTT
CASSLTGVTTGELFF
>TRBJ2-7|.|TRBV20-1|11|.
TGCAGTGCTGGGGAGACCTACGAGCAGTACTTC
CSAGETYEQYF
>TRBJ2-2|.|TRBV5-4|16|TRBD2
TGTGCCAGCAGCCAAGGGACTAGCGGGGGAACCGGGGAGCTGTTTTTT
CASSQGTSGGTGELFF
>TRBJ1-2|once|TRBV4-2|13|TRBD1
TGTGCCAGCAGCCAAGGGGACAGGGTTGACTACACCTTC
CASSQGDRVDYTF
>TRBJ1-4|.|TRBV18|18|TRBD1
TGTGCCAGCTCACCAAAGCAGGGGGCAACGCTTACTAATGAAAAACTGTTTTTT
CASSPKQGATLTNEKLFF
>TRBJ1-5|.|TRBV15|15|.
TGTGCCACCAGCAGGGGACTGGAAGCCAATCAGCCCCAGCATTTT
CATSRGLEANQPQHF
>TRBJ2-2|.|TRBV3-1/TRBV3-2|12|.
TGTGCCAGCAGCCTCGAGTCGGGGGAGCTGTTTTTT
CASSLESGELFF
>TRBJ2-1|.|TRBV19|14|.
TGTGCCAGTAGTATAGAGGGACAAGGGATTGAGCAGTTCTTC
CASSIEGQGIEQFF
>TRBJ2-7|.|TRBV7-3|15|TRBD2
TGTGCCAGCAGCGTTAGCGGGGCCATAACCTACGAGCAGTACTTC
CASSVSGAITYEQYF
>TRBJ1-4|few|TRBV18|16|TRBD1
TGTGCCAGCTCACCACAGGGGGCTTGGACTAATGAAAAACTGTTTTTT
CASSPQGAWTNEKLFF
>TRBJ2-2|.|TRBV3-1/TRBV3-2|19|TRBD2
TGTGCCAGCAGCCAAGATATTATCGCGGGGGGCACGCTTCCGGGGGAGCTGTTTTTT
CASSQDIIAGGTLPGELFF
>TRBJ1-4|.|TRBV5-7|14|TRBD1
TGTGCCAGCAGCTGGACAGGGGCTGATGAAAAACTGTTTTTT
CASSWTGADEKLFF
>TRBJ2-5|once|TRBV9|14|.
TGTGCCAGCAGCGTTAGCGTAAGCCAAGAGACCCAGTACTTC
CASSVSVSQETQYF
>TRBJ2-7|.|TRBV27|17|TRBD1
TGTGCCAGCAGTCCGGGACAGGGCCGACCAAAATCCTACGAGCAGTACTTC
CASSPGQGRPKSYEQYF
>TRBJ2-1|.|TRBV20-1|17|TRBD2
TGCAGTGCTAGTTCTAGCGGGAGGCCTAGCTCCTACAATGAGCAGTTCTTC
CSASSSGRPSSYNEQFF